This TCR beta chain was recovered during a study of blood T cell repertoires in COVID-19. Looked up from germline, CDR1 is SGHRS and CDR2 is YFSETQ. The CDR3 has 16 amino acids. The junction had 9 bases not matched to a gene; V was cut back by 4 bases and J by 4 bases. Per the original methods: Reference gene primer amplification yielded estimated nucleated cell counts. The protocol was immunoSEQ multiplex PCR, while the TCRdb copy is restricted to in-frame clones and leaves out a portion. V and J calls and clone size come straight from that table; D and trimming were deduced from the DNA. The sample has 250,000 to 400,000 clones, roughly 90% seen once.

The clonotype comes from a man aged 55 to 70 who had recovered from COVID-19. The gene calls are TRBV5-1 and TRBJ2-5; 11 positions match TRBD2. Sample: PBMCs or T cells enriched from blood (not recorded which). The CDR3 region is CASSPTSGGLRETQYF. The CDR3 nucleotides read TGCGCCAGCAGCCCAACTAGCGGGGGACTAAGAGAGACCCAGTACTTC.